These 4 T cell receptor beta chains originate from one sample sequenced in a study of patients and donors after allogeneic stem cell transplantation. TCRdb recomputed calls from the RT-PCR reads with MiXCR, one row per CDR3 protein. Of about a million distinct CDR3 sequences listed, about a sixth are singletons. The sample comprised blood, either unsorted or a sorted T cell fraction (not recorded which). Receptor source: a human donor who was either an allogeneic HSCT recipient or a stem cell or donor lymphocyte infusion donor (not recorded which). It is not recorded whose cells these are; they may come from a transplant donor.

This chain connects TRBV7-9 to TRBJ2-7; D possibly corresponds to TRBD2 (7 bases). This CDR3 spans 17 amino acids. CDR1 is SEHNR and CDR2 is FQNEAQ in the germline V gene (reference sequence). V lost 5 bases to trimming and J lost 1 base, with 21 bases between them. The CDR3 is CASSPRLGGGLSYEQYF. CDR3 DNA: TGTGCCAGCAGCCCCCGGTTGGGCGGGGGCCTTTCCTACGAGCAGTACTTC. Combining the CDR3 with reference TRBV7-9 and TRBJ2-7 gives the whole variable domain DTGVSQNPRHKITKRGQNVTFRCDPISEHNRLYWYRQTLGQGPEFLTYFQNEAQLEKSRLLSDRFSAERPKGSFSTLEIQRTEQGDSAMYLCASSPRLGGGLSYEQYFGPGTRLTVT.

CDR3 sequence (DNA): TGCAGCGTTTTCCAGAGACGGAGCAGCTCCTACGAGCAGTACTTC. It encodes CSVFQRRSSSYEQYF. The chain carries TRBV29-1 and TRBJ2-7; D not resolved. Germline CDR1 and CDR2: SQVTM and ANQGSEA. CDR3 length: 15 amino acids. Trimming removed 5 bases from V and 0 bases from J, with 17 bases in between.

This clonotype has more than one count but fewer than ten. The chain has TRBV6-5 and TRBJ1-3; D might be TRBD1 (5 bases). Per germline, CDR1 MNHEY and CDR2 SVGAGI. V was clipped by 4 bases and J by 4 bases, with 17 bases between them. The CDR3 length is 16 residues. The chain's CDR3 is CASSSVGGSRGNTIYF. DNA for the CDR3: TGTGCCAGCAGTTCGGTCGGGGGATCTCGGGGAAACACCATATATTTT.

This chain joins TRBV7-6 and TRBJ2-1, with D unresolved. This CDR3 has 14 amino acids. V lost 5 bases, J lost 5 bases, and 13 bases lay in between. Germline CDR1 is SGHVS and CDR2 is FNYEAQ. The CDR3 is CASSARMKDNEQFF. The CDR3, as DNA: TGTGCCAGCAGCGCCAGAATGAAAGACAATGAGCAGTTCTTC.